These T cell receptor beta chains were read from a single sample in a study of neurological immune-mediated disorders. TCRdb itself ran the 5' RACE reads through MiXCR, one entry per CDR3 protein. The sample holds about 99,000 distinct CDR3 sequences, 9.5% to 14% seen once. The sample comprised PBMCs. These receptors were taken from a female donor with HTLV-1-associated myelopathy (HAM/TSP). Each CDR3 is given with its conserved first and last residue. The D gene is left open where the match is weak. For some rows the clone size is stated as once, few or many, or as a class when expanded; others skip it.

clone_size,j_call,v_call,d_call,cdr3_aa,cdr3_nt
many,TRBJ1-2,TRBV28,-,CASSSGSGGYTF,TGTGCCAGCAGTTCGGGATCTGGAGGCTACACCTTC
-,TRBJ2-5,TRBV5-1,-,CASSRGTLQETQYF,TGCGCCAGCAGCCGGGGGACCCTCCAAGAGACCCAGTACTTC
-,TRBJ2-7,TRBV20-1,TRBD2,CSATHSGGAGEQYF,TGCAGTGCAACCCATAGCGGGGGGGCTGGGGAGCAGTACTTC
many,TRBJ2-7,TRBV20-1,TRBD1,CSARTDRAPYEQYF,TGCAGTGCTAGGACGGACAGGGCACCCTACGAGCAGTACTTC
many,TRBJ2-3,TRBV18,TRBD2,CASSPRSGDSTDTQYF,TGTGCCAGCTCACCAAGGAGCGGGGATTCCACAGATACGCAGTATTTT
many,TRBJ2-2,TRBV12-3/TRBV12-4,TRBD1,CASSLILSGQGNTGELFF,TGTGCCAGCAGTTTAATTCTGTCGGGACAGGGGAACACCGGGGAGCTGTTTTTT
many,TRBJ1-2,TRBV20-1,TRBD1,CSAREGQGRERYTF,TGCAGTGCTCGGGAGGGACAGGGGAGGGAACGCTACACCTTC
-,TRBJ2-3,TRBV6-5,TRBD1,CASSLQGALTDTQYF,TGTGCCAGCAGTTTACAGGGGGCGCTGACAGATACGCAGTATTTT
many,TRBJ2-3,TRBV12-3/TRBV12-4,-,CASSSHGSTDTQYF,TGTGCCAGCAGCTCCCACGGGTCCACAGATACGCAGTATTTT
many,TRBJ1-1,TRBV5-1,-,CASSLARGFRSTEAFF,TGCGCCAGCAGCTTGGCTAGGGGGTTCAGGTCCACTGAAGCTTTCTTT
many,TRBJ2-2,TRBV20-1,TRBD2,CSARDPGTSADTGELFF,TGCAGTGCTAGAGACCCCGGGACTAGCGCCGACACCGGGGAGCTGTTTTTT
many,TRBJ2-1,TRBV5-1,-,CASSTTGTYNEQFF,TGCGCCAGCAGCACCACCGGGACCTACAATGAGCAGTTCTTC
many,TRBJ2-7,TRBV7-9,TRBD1,CASSLVRQGLYEQYF,TGTGCCAGCAGCTTAGTACGACAGGGTTTGTACGAGCAGTACTTC
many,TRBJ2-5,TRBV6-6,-,CASNPGAGVKTQYF,TGTGCCAGCAACCCCGGGGCTGGGGTAAAGACCCAGTACTTC
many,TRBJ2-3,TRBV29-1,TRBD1,CSVVRDRGADTQYF,TGCAGCGTTGTCCGGGACAGGGGCGCAGATACGCAGTATTTT
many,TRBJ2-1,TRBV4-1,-,CASSQGPGGQGHNEQFF,TGCGCCAGCAGCCAAGGCCCGGGGGGCCAGGGACACAATGAGCAGTTCTTC